This TCR beta chain was profiled in a study of Graves' ophthalmopathy and Graves' hyperthyroidism. Whole-study findings and limits: From stable hyperthyroidism, ophthalmopathy was separated by a 13-signature model with 85% to 90% sensitivity and around 80% specificity.

RNA transcripts were the source from which TCR beta CDR3 regions were amplified. Scientists carried out first-round RT-PCR using HTBI primers and then a second-round multiplex PCR. TCRdb redid the calling of the multiplex PCR reads with MiXCR, one entry per CDR3 protein. The sample has over a million distinct CDR3 sequences; about 38% are singletons. This clonotype was recorded a few times. Its cognate antigen is unknown. Excluded: other autoimmune disease, uncontrolled infection, pregnancy or lactation. Each diagnosis was determined on the basis of clinical symptoms, serum thyroxine, TRAb, thyroid ultrasound and orbital computed tomography. The sequencing input was peripheral blood or thyroid tissue (not recorded which). This receptor was taken from an adult man with Graves' hyperthyroidism.

The CDR3 nucleotides are TGTGCCAGCAGTTACTTCAGAAAAGAGACCCAGTACTTC. It translates to CASSYFRKETQYF. The chain has TRBV6-2 or TRBV6-3 and TRBJ2-5; D is unclear. The V end lost 1 base, the J end lost 3 bases, and 6 bases lay between the germline ends. Germline V gene data show CDR1 as MNHEY and CDR2 as SVGEGT. This CDR3 comprises 13 residues.